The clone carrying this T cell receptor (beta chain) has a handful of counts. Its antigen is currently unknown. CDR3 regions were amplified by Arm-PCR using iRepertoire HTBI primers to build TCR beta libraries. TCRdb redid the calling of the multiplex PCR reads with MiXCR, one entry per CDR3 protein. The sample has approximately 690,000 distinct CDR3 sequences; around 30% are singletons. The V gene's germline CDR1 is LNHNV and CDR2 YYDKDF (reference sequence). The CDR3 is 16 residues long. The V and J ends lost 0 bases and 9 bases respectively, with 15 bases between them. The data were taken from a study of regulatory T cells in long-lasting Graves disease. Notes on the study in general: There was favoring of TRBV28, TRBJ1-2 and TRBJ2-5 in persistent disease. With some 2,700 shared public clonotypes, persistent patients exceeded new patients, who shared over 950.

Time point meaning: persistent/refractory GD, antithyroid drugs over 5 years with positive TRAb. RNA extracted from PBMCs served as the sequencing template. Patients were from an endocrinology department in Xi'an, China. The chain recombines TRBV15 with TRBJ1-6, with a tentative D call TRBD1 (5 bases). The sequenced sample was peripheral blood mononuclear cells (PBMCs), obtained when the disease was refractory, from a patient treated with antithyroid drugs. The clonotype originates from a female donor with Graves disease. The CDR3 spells CATSRDGQRDGSPLHF. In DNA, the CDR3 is TGTGCCACCAGCAGAGATGGGCAAAGGGACGGTTCACCCCTCCACTTT.